This is a list of T cell receptor beta chains from one sample in a study of human T cells and chemical hapten exposure. TCRdb re-called the 5' RACE reads through MiXCR, storing one row per CDR3 protein. The sample has 120,000 to 150,000 distinct CDR3 sequences, around 4% seen once. The source is a female donor in good health. CDR3s include the opening cysteine and the closing phenylalanine or tryptophan. D genes are given only for firm matches. The listing skips clone size in some rows; elsewhere it reads once, few, many or a size class.

TRBV20-1	.	TRBJ1-2	few	CSASSNYGYTF	TGCAGTGCTTCCTCTAACTATGGCTACACCTTC
TRBV18	.	TRBJ2-5	few	CASSPPGWGETQYF	TGTGCCAGCTCACCCCCCGGGTGGGGGGAGACCCAGTACTTC
TRBV5-1	.	TRBJ2-2	many	CASTEGSWSAGELFF	TGCGCCAGCACCGAAGGAAGTTGGTCAGCCGGGGAGCTGTTTTTT
TRBV20-1	TRBD1	TRBJ2-5	many	CSARPPGQQETQYF	TGCAGTGCTCGACCGCCGGGACAGCAAGAGACCCAGTACTTC
TRBV20-1	TRBD1	TRBJ1-2	many	CSASTGEGYGYTF	TGCAGTGCTTCGACAGGGGAAGGCTATGGCTACACCTTC
TRBV9	TRBD2	TRBJ2-1	many	CASSVGAGGGYNEQFF	TGTGCCAGCAGCGTAGGAGCGGGGGGGGGTTACAATGAGCAGTTCTTC
TRBV27	TRBD2	TRBJ2-2	many	CASSLSGGMGTGELFF	TGTGCCAGCAGTTTATCGGGGGGGATGGGTACCGGGGAGCTGTTTTTT
TRBV29-1	TRBD2	TRBJ2-1	many	CSANFPSGSYNEQFF	TGCAGCGCCAACTTCCCTAGCGGGTCCTACAATGAGCAGTTCTTC
TRBV20-1	.	TRBJ2-2	many	CSASADSLNTGELFF	TGCAGTGCTAGTGCCGACAGTCTGAACACCGGGGAGCTGTTTTTT
TRBV10-3	.	TRBJ2-7	many	CAISESESAGRPEQYF	TGTGCCATCAGTGAGTCGGAGTCCGCAGGGAGGCCCGAGCAGTACTTC
TRBV6-1	.	TRBJ2-3	many	CASSEGRHTQYF	TGTGCCAGCAGTGAAGGGCGGCATACGCAGTATTTT
TRBV10-3	.	TRBJ2-7	many	CAISDNVPDEQYF	TGTGCCATCAGTGACAACGTCCCGGACGAGCAGTACTTC
TRBV11-2	.	TRBJ2-4	many	CASSPPGLAKNIQYF	TGTGCCAGCAGCCCACCCGGACTAGCCAAAAACATTCAGTACTTC
TRBV7-2	.	TRBJ2-3	many	CASSSAPLTDTQYF	TGTGCCAGCAGCTCGGCTCCCCTCACAGATACGCAGTATTTT
TRBV6-2/TRBV6-3	.	TRBJ2-1	.	CASSWDSGLTYNEQFF	TGTGCCAGCAGCTGGGATAGCGGATTAACCTACAATGAGCAGTTCTTC
TRBV14	.	TRBJ2-1	many	CASSPQGGGYNEQFF	TGTGCCAGCAGCCCTCAGGGGGGGGGCTACAATGAGCAGTTCTTC
TRBV6-5	.	TRBJ1-5	many	CASSYRPNQPQHF	TGTGCCAGCAGTTACAGGCCTAATCAGCCCCAGCATTTT
TRBV11-1	.	TRBJ1-1	many	CASGRDRNTEAFF	TGTGCCAGCGGACGAGACAGGAACACTGAAGCTTTCTTT
TRBV5-6	.	TRBJ1-1	.	CASRSHMSPNTEAFF	TGTGCCAGCAGATCGCACATGAGCCCGAACACTGAAGCTTTCTTT
TRBV3-1	.	TRBJ2-7	few	CASSQDRGRKQYF	TGTGCCAGCAGCCAAGACAGGGGTCGTAAGCAGTACTTC
TRBV11-2	.	TRBJ2-3	many	CASSDLFTGPSTDTQYF	TGTGCCAGCAGCGATCTCTTTACGGGACCTAGCACAGATACGCAGTATTTT
TRBV5-1	.	TRBJ1-3	many	CASTDGNSGNTIYF	TGCGCCAGCACGGACGGAAACTCTGGAAACACCATATATTTT
TRBV20-1	.	TRBJ1-4	many	CRGNPGGDQNEKLFF	TGCAGGGGTAATCCGGGCGGGGATCAAAATGAAAAACTGTTTTTT
TRBV12-3/TRBV12-4	TRBD2	TRBJ2-7	many	CASRRLAGGEQYF	TGTGCCAGCAGACGACTAGCGGGGGGGGAGCAGTACTTC
TRBV20-1	.	TRBJ2-3	many	CSAREGQGARVDTQYF	TGCAGTGCCAGGGAGGGCCAGGGGGCGCGGGTAGATACGCAGTATTTT
TRBV5-8	TRBD2	TRBJ2-3	many	CASPIGLAGSFSDTQYF	TGTGCCAGCCCCATAGGATTAGCGGGGAGTTTTTCGGATACGCAGTATTTT
TRBV3-1	TRBD1	TRBJ2-5	many	CASSQTGQGRGTQYF	TGTGCCAGCAGCCAAACGGGACAGGGGAGGGGGACCCAGTACTTC
TRBV7-9	.	TRBJ2-7	many	CASSFAEQYF	TGTGCCAGCAGCTTCGCCGAGCAGTACTTC
TRBV29-1	TRBD1	TRBJ1-1	many	CSVQRAGGTEAFF	TGCAGCGTGCAAAGAGCAGGGGGCACTGAAGCTTTCTTT
TRBV29-1	.	TRBJ1-1	many	CSVHSGTGFEAFF	TGCAGCGTCCATTCCGGGACGGGCTTTGAAGCTTTCTTT
TRBV15	TRBD1	TRBJ1-2	many	CATSRDAQGGGYTF	TGTGCCACCAGCAGAGATGCACAGGGGGGAGGCTACACCTTC
TRBV19	TRBD1	TRBJ1-2	many	CAAAINRGYGYTF	TGTGCCGCCGCAATTAACAGGGGCTATGGCTACACCTTC
TRBV7-8	.	TRBJ2-1	few	CASSLRWDTYNEQFF	TGTGCCAGCAGCTTACGGTGGGACACCTACAATGAGCAGTTCTTC
TRBV6-2/TRBV6-3	.	TRBJ2-7	many	CASSSSSWTEQYF	TGTGCCAGCAGTTCGTCTTCGTGGACCGAGCAGTACTTC
TRBV7-2	.	TRBJ2-3	.	CASSPNSFTDTQYF	TGTGCCAGCAGCCCGAACTCCTTCACAGATACGCAGTATTTT
TRBV6-5	TRBD2	TRBJ2-1	many	CASRSGGGPNEQFF	TGTGCCAGCAGAAGTGGCGGGGGGCCCAATGAGCAGTTCTTC
TRBV5-1	.	TRBJ2-3	many	CASSLVQLESDTQYF	TGCGCCAGCAGCTTGGTTCAGCTCGAATCAGATACGCAGTATTTT